What follows describes a single TCR beta chain. CDR1 is MDHEN and CDR2 is SYDVKM in the germline V gene. J gave up 8 bases and V 6 bases, and 20 bases lay outside the gene matches. This CDR3 is 18 amino acids long. This entry is derived from a study of cytomegalovirus exposure and HLA in healthy donors. Study at large: In terms of ancestry, the Caucasian-associated cluster contained 81% of the roughly 400 genotyped donors.

PCR primers comprised 60 Vbeta and 13 Jbeta primers. Sequencing was performed with immunoSEQ multiplex PCR; in TCRdb, only in-frame clones are kept and a portion is missing. The sample gives approximately 130,000 clones, 70% to 75% of which show up once; roughly 3.1% is in the top ten. The chain combines TRBV28 with TRBJ2-1; 9 bases are shared with TRBD2. The sequence was collected from a man aged 30 to 45 in good health and CMV-seronegative. Sequenced: PBMCs. The CDR3 region is CASSPLRRAAGGPYEQFF. As DNA, the CDR3 is TGTGCCAGCAGCCCACTACGACGCGCCGCGGGAGGGCCCTATGAGCAGTTCTTC.